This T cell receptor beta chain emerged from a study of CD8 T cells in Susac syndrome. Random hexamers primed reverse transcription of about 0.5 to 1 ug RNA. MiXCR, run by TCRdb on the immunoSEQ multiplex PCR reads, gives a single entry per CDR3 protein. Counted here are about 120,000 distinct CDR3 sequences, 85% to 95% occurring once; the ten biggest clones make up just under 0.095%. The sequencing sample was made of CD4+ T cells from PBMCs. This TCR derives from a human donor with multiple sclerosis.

Written as DNA, the CDR3 is TGTGCCAGCACCCACGTGGGACGGGATACCTACGAGCAGTACTTC. It encodes CASTHVGRDTYEQYF. This chain uses TRBV6-2 or TRBV6-3 with TRBJ2-7; D possibly uses TRBD1 or TRBD2 (5 bases each). V lost 7 bases and J 2 bases, leaving 18 bases between the germline ends. Germline loops: CDR1 MNHEY, CDR2 SVGEGT. The CDR3 sequence is 15 residues long.